One sample yielded the 5 T cell receptor beta chains listed below, sequenced in a study of blood T cell repertoires in COVID-19. Libraries were prepared by immunoSEQ multiplex PCR; TCRdb keeps only in-frame clonotypes and omits some of them. The profile shows hundreds of thousands of clones, about 87% of them singletons. Specimen: peripheral blood. These receptors all stem from a woman in her fifties or sixties with COVID-19, enrolled during active disease.

The rearrangement links TRBV19 to TRBJ1-5, with D possibly being TRBD1 (6 bases). The CDR3 is made up of 13 amino acids. V was clipped by 3 bases and J by 5 bases, with 8 bases between them. Per the germline V gene, CDR1 is LNHDA and CDR2 is SQIVND (reference sequence). The CDR3 protein is CASSIYRDQPQHF. In DNA, the CDR3 is TGTGCCAGTAGTATTTACAGGGATCAGCCCCAGCATTTT.

V and J are TRBV19 and TRBJ2-1, with 15 positions matching TRBD2. The CDR3 is 19 amino acids. Trimming took 3 bases from V and 1 from J; bases not matched to a gene: 7. Germline loops: CDR1 LNHDA, CDR2 SQIVND (reference sequence). The CDR3 loop reads CASSITGTSGRWSYNEQFF. CDR3 nucleotides: TGTGCCAGTAGTATCACCGGGACTAGCGGGAGGTGGTCCTACAATGAGCAGTTCTTC.

This clone was counted once. The DNA for the CDR3 is TGTGCCAGCAGCGTAGGAAGGGGGCGGGAGACCCAGTACTTC. Amino acids: CASSVGRGRETQYF. The chain combines TRBV9 with TRBJ2-5; 7 bases line up with TRBD1. This CDR3 spans 14 amino acids. CDR1 and CDR2 from the germline V gene are SGDLS and YYNGEE. The J segment lost 5 bases and the V segment lost 0 bases, leaving 4 bases of the junction unmatched.

DNA for the CDR3: TGTGCCAGCAGGGGACATAATGGCTATGGCTACACCTTC. This codes for CASRGHNGYGYTF. V and J are TRBV6-5 and TRBJ1-2; a possible D gene is TRBD1 (6 bases). Germline V lookup: CDR1 MNHEY, CDR2 SVGAGI. CDR3 length: 13 amino acids. Trimming removed 6 bases from V and 4 bases from J, with 12 bases in between.

The chain is built from TRBV7-6 and TRBJ2-3; TRBD1 is a possible D gene (5 bases). V dropped 0 bases and J dropped 2 bases, with 9 bases sitting between them. Germline V gene data show CDR1 as SGHVS and CDR2 as FNYEAQ. CDR3 length: 15 amino acids. The CDR3 here is CASSLAWGATDTQYF. CDR3 sequence (DNA): TGTGCCAGCAGCTTAGCCTGGGGCGCCACAGATACGCAGTATTTT.